The rows below give T cell receptor beta chains drawn from one sample of a study of technical replicates of blood from a handful of donors. Data came from immunoSEQ multiplex PCR; TCRdb stores just in-frame clones and leaves some out. The sample consists of 50,000 to 60,000 clones, 85% to 95% of them appearing once. Material: PBMCs. The receptors come from a human donor in good health. Some clones in this sample may be carry-over from other donors' samples. CDR3s include the opening cysteine and the closing phenylalanine or tryptophan. The order of the fields is clone size, V gene, D gene, J gene, CDR3 protein, CDR3 DNA. D genes are given only for firm matches. Size is omitted from some rows. Given values are once, few, many or a class for expanded clones.

-	TRBV19	-	TRBJ1-6	CATKKGSGRGSPLHF	TGTGCCACCAAAAAGGGTTCGGGCAGGGGATCACCCCTCCACTTT
-	TRBV7-3	-	TRBJ1-1	CASSIWEGTEAFF	TGTGCCAGCAGCATCTGGGAGGGGACTGAAGCTTTCTTT
-	TRBV18	-	TRBJ2-4	CASSPGAKNIQYF	TGTGCCAGCTCACCCGGGGCCAAAAACATTCAGTACTTC
-	TRBV6-5	-	TRBJ1-1	CASSYSGRGYSEAFF	TGTGCCAGCAGTTACTCGGGCAGGGGATATTCTGAAGCTTTCTTT
-	TRBV7-2	-	TRBJ1-5	CASSSYFPGGQPQHF	TGTGCCAGCAGTTCCTATTTTCCGGGGGGTCAGCCCCAGCATTTT
once	TRBV7-3	-	TRBJ2-2	CASSPQGSTGELFF	TGTGCCAGCAGCCCCCAGGGTTCGACCGGGGAGCTGTTTTTT
-	TRBV7-9	-	TRBJ2-5	CASSSSSGGWRETQYF	TGTGCCAGCAGCTCATCTTCGGGGGGCTGGAGGGAGACCCAGTACTTC
-	TRBV7-9	-	TRBJ2-7	CASSRSYEQYF	TGTGCCAGCAGCCGCTCCTACGAGCAGTACTTC
-	TRBV30	TRBD2	TRBJ2-1	CAWGRLAYYNEQFF	TGTGCCTGGGGGCGACTAGCGTACTACAATGAGCAGTTCTTC
-	TRBV6-5	-	TRBJ1-3	CASGAVSGNTIYF	TGTGCCAGCGGGGCCGTCTCTGGAAACACCATATATTTT
once	TRBV20-1	-	TRBJ2-5	CSAPGGKTQYF	TGCAGTGCTCCGGGTGGTAAGACCCAGTACTTC
-	TRBV30	-	TRBJ1-2	CAWGAYGYTF	TGTGCCTGGGGAGCCTATGGCTACACCTTC
-	TRBV30	-	TRBJ2-2	CAWSVEGELFF	TGTGCCTGGAGTGTCGAGGGGGAGCTGTTTTTT
few	TRBV15	-	TRBJ1-2	CATSYKGPGGYTF	TGTGCCACCAGCTACAAAGGTCCAGGAGGCTACACCTTC
-	TRBV19	-	TRBJ1-5	CASTYRANQPQHF	TGTGCCAGTACCTACAGGGCCAATCAGCCCCAGCATTTT
-	TRBV10-3	TRBD1	TRBJ1-5	CAISEQGTNQPQHF	TGTGCCATCAGTGAACAGGGGACAAATCAGCCCCAGCATTTT
-	TRBV27	-	TRBJ2-1	CASRHTGGYEQFF	TGTGCCAGCAGACACACGGGGGGCTATGAGCAGTTCTTC
-	TRBV7-2	TRBD1	TRBJ1-2	CASSLTGPAYTF	TGTGCCAGCAGCTTGACAGGGCCGGCCTACACCTTC
-	TRBV7-9	TRBD1	TRBJ2-2	CASSSRDRLTGELFF	TGTGCCAGCAGCAGCCGGGACAGACTAACCGGGGAGCTGTTTTTT
-	TRBV7-8	TRBD2	TRBJ2-4	CASSPGRGSAKNIQYF	TGTGCCAGCTCCCCGGGGAGGGGTTCGGCCAAAAACATTCAGTACTTC
once	TRBV19	TRBD1	TRBJ1-5	CASSSRPGTGDNQPQHF	TGTGCCAGTAGTTCCCGCCCCGGGACAGGGGATAATCAGCCCCAGCATTTT
-	TRBV5-4	-	TRBJ2-5	CASSLSSPETQYF	TGTGCCAGCAGCTTGTCTTCTCCGGAGACCCAGTACTTC
-	TRBV30	TRBD2	TRBJ2-1	CAWSRGGSSINEQFF	TGTGCCTGGAGTAGGGGCGGGAGTAGTATCAATGAGCAGTTCTTC
-	TRBV27	TRBD2	TRBJ2-5	CASSPVERGPETQYF	TGTGCCAGCAGTCCAGTGGAGCGGGGGCCAGAGACCCAGTACTTC
-	TRBV6-5	-	TRBJ1-5	CASSYSRALQPQHF	TGTGCCAGCAGTTACTCGAGGGCCTTGCAGCCCCAGCATTTT
-	TRBV4-2	TRBD2	TRBJ2-4	CASSQDGSTGGPIAKNIQYF	TGTGCCAGCAGTCAAGATGGGAGTACGGGAGGGCCGATAGCCAAAAACATTCAGTACTTC
-	TRBV6-5	-	TRBJ2-5	CASSSPGETQYF	TGTGCCAGCAGTTCCCCGGGTGAGACCCAGTACTTC
-	TRBV25-1	-	TRBJ1-3	CASSDRGGNTIYF	TGTGCCAGCAGTGACCGGGGGGGAAACACCATATATTTT
-	TRBV18	TRBD1	TRBJ1-2	CASSPQGARARVHGYTF	TGTGCCAGCTCACCACAGGGGGCGAGGGCCCGGGTTCATGGCTACACCTTC
-	TRBV19	-	TRBJ1-5	CASSIVGGVGNQPQHF	TGTGCCAGTAGTATAGTCGGAGGGGTTGGCAATCAGCCCCAGCATTTT
-	TRBV5-1	TRBD2	TRBJ2-7	CASSLGRLAGATEQYF	TGCGCCAGCAGCTTGGGGAGACTAGCGGGGGCCACCGAGCAGTACTTC
-	TRBV11-2	TRBD1	TRBJ1-1	CASSGDRGLRNTEAFF	TGTGCCAGCAGCGGAGACAGGGGGCTGAGGAACACTGAAGCTTTCTTT
-	TRBV5-1	-	TRBJ2-2	CASSLVTGIAGELFF	TGCGCCAGCAGCTTGGTTACGGGGATTGCCGGGGAGCTGTTTTTT
-	TRBV14	-	TRBJ1-4	CAREPGEKLFF	TGTGCCAGAGAACCCGGTGAAAAACTGTTTTTT
-	TRBV5-5	TRBD1	TRBJ1-1	CASSLEGAGGQSEAFF	TGTGCCAGCAGCTTGGAGGGAGCGGGGGGACAGTCTGAAGCTTTCTTT
-	TRBV18	-	TRBJ2-2	CASSLPSRRNTGELFF	TGTGCCAGCTCACTACCTTCGAGGAGGAACACCGGGGAGCTGTTTTTT
-	TRBV6-1	-	TRBJ1-4	CASSSRQTTNEKLFF	TGTGCCAGCAGCTCGCGGCAGACAACTAATGAAAAACTGTTTTTT
-	TRBV13	TRBD1	TRBJ2-7	CASSTGTGDSYEQYF	TGTGCCAGCAGCACCGGGACAGGGGACTCCTACGAGCAGTACTTC
-	TRBV28	-	TRBJ1-1	CASSYFVRLNTEAFF	TGTGCCAGCAGTTATTTTGTGCGTTTGAACACTGAAGCTTTCTTT
-	TRBV15	-	TRBJ2-5	CATSRGVGVETQYF	TGTGCCACCAGCAGGGGTGTCGGAGTAGAGACCCAGTACTTC
-	TRBV9	-	TRBJ2-2	CASSDWKLGGSNTGELFF	TGTGCCAGCAGCGACTGGAAACTAGGGGGTTCGAACACCGGGGAGCTGTTTTTT
once	TRBV2	-	TRBJ1-2	CASTLDRTYGYTF	TGTGCCAGCACCCTCGACAGGACCTATGGCTACACCTTC
-	TRBV7-2	TRBD2	TRBJ2-7	CASSLGLAGSYEQYF	TGTGCCAGCAGCTTAGGACTAGCGGGATCCTACGAGCAGTACTTC
-	TRBV5-1	TRBD2	TRBJ2-1	CASSLVASGSYNEQFF	TGCGCCAGCAGCTTGGTAGCTAGCGGGAGTTACAATGAGCAGTTCTTC
-	TRBV12-2	-	TRBJ1-6	CASRFAKDREDISSYNSPLHF	TGTGCAAGTCGCTTCGCGAAGGACAGGGAGGATATTAGCTCCTATAATTCACCCCTCCACTTT
-	TRBV7-9	-	TRBJ2-2	CASSLGWQTNTGELFF	TGTGCCAGCAGCTTAGGCTGGCAGACGAACACCGGGGAGCTGTTTTTT